Shown below are 13 T cell receptor beta chains from a single sample sequenced in a study of blood T cell repertoires in COVID-19. Using immunoSEQ multiplex PCR, the repertoire was profiled, and TCRdb retains in-frame clones only, with some absent. Of 95,000 to 150,000 clones listed, more than 70% are singletons. Material: peripheral blood. The receptors here all came from a woman older than 75 with COVID-19, enrolled during active disease.

The chain couples TRBV28 to TRBJ1-2, with 9 bases identical to TRBD1. The CDR3 extends over 15 amino acids. The germline V gene has CDR1 MDHEN and CDR2 SYDVKM. V was clipped by 4 bases and J by 2 bases; unmatched bases: 5. CDR3 sequence (DNA): TGTGCCAGCAGTTCGCCGGGACAGGGAAACTATGGCTACACCTTC. Encoded protein: CASSSPGQGNYGYTF.

The chain has TRBV5-1 and TRBJ2-5, with D uncertain. The V gene's germline CDR1 is SGHRS and CDR2 YFSETQ. The V gene lost 1 base and the J gene lost 3 bases, with 7 bases spanning the gap. The length of the CDR3 is 13 residues. The CDR3 region is CASSLMTEETQYF. The CDR3 region has the DNA TGCGCCAGCAGCTTGATGACTGAAGAGACCCAGTACTTC.

This chain uses TRBV6-6 with TRBJ1-1; D might be TRBD1 (6 bases). Germline lookup yields CDR1 MNHNY and CDR2 SVGAGI (reference sequence). The V gene lost 0 bases and the J gene lost 5 bases, with 10 bases spanning the gap. This CDR3 contains 14 residues. The CDR3 protein is CASSYSEGVTEAFF. The CDR3 nucleotides are TGTGCCAGCAGTTACTCCGAGGGGGTGACTGAAGCTTTCTTT.

In this sample, this clone turned up many times. The rearrangement uses TRBV7-2 and TRBJ1-5; 9 bases agree with TRBD1. The germline CDR1 and CDR2 sequences are SGHTA and FQGNSA. V lost 5 bases, J lost 6 bases, and 14 bases stayed unmatched. The CDR3 is 17 residues long. The CDR3 region has the DNA TGTGCCAGCAGCGCAGGCGGGACAGGGAATGTGATTCAGCCCCAGCATTTT. Translation: CASSAGGTGNVIQPQHF.

The rearrangement uses TRBV9 and TRBJ1-3, with a weak D call TRBD1 (5 bases). The CDR3 covers 14 residues. Trimming shortened V by 0 bases and J by 8 bases, and 12 bases separated the two germline ends. Germline CDR1 is SGDLS and CDR2 is YYNGEE. Written as DNA, the CDR3 is TGTGCCAGCAGCGTAGATCAGGGAGGGGACACCATATATTTT. This sequence encodes CASSVDQGGDTIYF. The full variable domain, in which reference TRBV9 and TRBJ1-3 provide the parts outside the CDR3, is DSGVTQTPKHLITATGQRVTLRCSPRSGDLSVYWYQQSLDQGLQFLIQYYNGEERAKGNILERFSAQQFPDLHSELNLSSLELGDSALYFCASSVDQGGDTIYFGEGSWLTVV.

The chain recombines TRBV12-3 or TRBV12-4 with TRBJ2-1; D gene unclear. The V gene lost 5 bases and the J gene lost 4 bases, with 9 bases spanning the gap. CDR3 length: 13 amino acids. CDR3 residues: CASSGTEYNEQFF. The CDR3 DNA is TGTGCCAGCAGTGGAACAGAATACAATGAGCAGTTCTTC.

CDR3 sequence reads: CASLRELYNEQFF. DNA for the CDR3: TGTGCCAGCCTGCGGGAGCTTTACAATGAGCAGTTCTTC. The chain uses TRBV6-5 and TRBJ2-1, with TRBD2 matching 7 bases. This CDR3 spans 13 amino acids. CDR1 MNHEY and CDR2 SVGAGI come from the germline V gene. Trimming took 8 bases from V and 4 from J; bases not matched to a gene: 5.

The chain carries TRBV13 and TRBJ2-7; D may be TRBD2 (6 bases). Germline values: CDR1 PRHDT, CDR2 FYEKMQ (reference sequence). V was trimmed by 0 bases and J by 0 bases, leaving 12 bases between them. This CDR3 has 16 amino acids. This CDR3 reads CASSLGRGASSYEQYF. DNA of the CDR3: TGTGCCAGCAGCTTAGGCCGCGGGGCTAGCTCCTACGAGCAGTACTTC.

V is TRBV9 and J is TRBJ1-6; 9 nucleotides align to TRBD1. The CDR3 consists of 14 residues. The ends lost 6 bases at V and 9 bases at J; junction bases unmatched: 7. Per the germline V gene, CDR1 is SGDLS and CDR2 is YYNGEE. This chain's CDR3 is CASTATGGASPLHF. As DNA, the CDR3 is TGTGCCAGCACCGCGACAGGGGGGGCTTCACCCCTCCACTTT.

DNA for the CDR3: TGTGCCAGCTCACACCCGGGACAGAGCAACAATGAGCAGTTCTTC. It translates to CASSHPGQSNNEQFF. This rearrangement joins TRBV18 to TRBJ2-1; 7 bases are shared with TRBD1. Germline-derived CDR1 and CDR2 are KGHSH and LQKENI. The J segment lost 5 bases and the V segment lost 4 bases, leaving 8 bases of the junction unmatched. The CDR3 sequence is 15 residues long.

The CDR3 loop reads CASSLSGNQPQHF. The CDR3 DNA reads TGTGCCAGCAGCTTATCTGGCAATCAGCCCCAGCATTTT. V gene TRBV5-5 combines with J gene TRBJ1-5; no firm D call. Trimming stripped 2 bases from V and 2 bases from J, with 5 bases between. This CDR3 has 13 amino acids. Germline loops: CDR1 SGHKS, CDR2 YYEKEE (reference sequence). Full variable domain (rest looked up from reference TRBV5-5 and TRBJ1-5): DAGVTQSPTHLIKTRGQQVTLRCSPISGHKSVSWYQQVLGQGPQFIFQYYEKEERGRGNFPDRFSARQFPNYSSELNVNALLLGDSALYLCASSLSGNQPQHFGDGTRLSIL.

The chain recombines TRBV14 with TRBJ2-7, with a tentative D call TRBD2 (5 bases). V lost 5 bases, J lost 3 bases, and 5 bases lay in between. Per germline, CDR1 SGHDN and CDR2 FVKESK. This CDR3 has 11 amino acids. CDR3 in amino acids: CASSAGYEQYF. The CDR3 nucleotides are TGTGCCAGCAGCGCGGGCTACGAGCAGTACTTC.

This sequence joins TRBV7-3 and TRBJ2-1; TRBD2 matches at 11 bases. This CDR3 has 15 residues. The germline gives CDR1 SGHTA, CDR2 FQGTGA. V gave up 5 bases and J gave up 2 bases; unmatched junction bases: 2. The CDR3 loop reads CASSAGLAAYNEQFF. The CDR3 DNA follows: TGTGCCAGCAGCGCGGGACTAGCGGCCTACAATGAGCAGTTCTTC.